Below, 22 T cell receptor beta chains from the same sample are listed, as sequenced in a study of tumor-infiltrating lymphocytes in primary liver carcinoma. The template, 500 ng total RNA, yielded TCR beta cDNA made with a constant-region primer. Slightly modified ARM-PCR, run as three nested multiplex PCR rounds, produced the TCR beta libraries. Use of TRBV1-TRBV30 forward primers with a C-beta reverse primer characterized the first two PCR rounds, which lasted about 9 cycles each. MiXCR, run by TCRdb on the multiplex PCR reads, gives a single entry per CDR3 protein. The table shows approximately 330,000 distinct CDR3 sequences, with around 60% occurring only once. In addition to blood RNA drawn from unsorted whole blood, germline DNA was extracted. The material sequenced was peripheral blood. These receptors were collected from a man aged 35 to 55 with primary liver carcinoma and hepatitis B virus infection.

There are a few counts of this clonotype. The V gene is TRBV11-1, the J gene TRBJ2-1; D gene unclear. The CDR3 runs to 15 residues. Trimming took 7 bases from V and 5 from J, leaving 18 bases between them. Germline V CDR1 and CDR2: SGHAT, FQDESV (reference sequence). CDR3 sequence: CASTFQRPLDNEQFF. CDR3 in DNA: TGTGCCAGCACCTTCCAGCGACCGCTGGACAATGAGCAGTTCTTC.

This clonotype has just a few counts. The chain carries TRBV6-1 and TRBJ2-5; possibly TRBD2 for D (5 bases). V was shortened by 8 bases and J by 5 bases, with 12 bases between the two germline ends. CDR1 is MNHNS and CDR2 is SASEGT in the germline V gene. The CDR3 is made up of 12 amino acids. This chain's CDR3 is CASEAVVETQYF. In DNA form, the CDR3 reads TGTGCCAGCGAAGCGGTAGTCGAGACCCAGTACTTC.

This clonotype was detected a few times. One junction end does not reproduce the germline sequence, and a read error may be involved. V gene TRBV5-4 combines with J gene TRBJ1-1; D gene uncertain. Per the germline V gene, CDR1 is SGHNT and CDR2 is YYREEE (reference sequence). The CDR3 loop spans 13 amino acids. Here the CDR3 DNA reads TGTACCAGCAGCTTGGTGGGAATACCCGAAGCTTTCTTT. Translation gives CTSSLVGIPEAFF.

This clonotype was recorded a few times. It may be a read error: a sequence one base away is much more abundant. The conserved phenylalanine or tryptophan is not found at the CDR3 terminus, so this likely reflects a read error. The chain links TRBV5-5 to TRBJ2-1, with 8 bases fitting TRBD2. The ends lost 4 bases at V and 6 bases at J; junction bases unmatched: 12. The CDR3 sequence is 16 residues long. The germline V gene encodes CDR1 SGHKS and CDR2 YYEKEE (reference sequence). In DNA form, the CDR3 reads TGTGCCAGCAGCGCCCGGCCAAGCGGGAGCGTCAATGAGCAGTTCTCC. Translating gives CASSARPSGSVNEQFS.

The chain recombines TRBV6-1 with TRBJ2-5; perhaps TRBD1 as D (5 bases). CDR3 size: 13 residues. V lost 9 bases to trimming and J lost 7 bases, with 18 bases between them. Germline CDR1 MNHNS, CDR2 SASEGT. The CDR3 DNA is TGTGCCAGAGGTGCAGGGATTCACGGGACCCAGTACTTC. Translating gives CARGAGIHGTQYF.

Details on this clonotype: The junction differs from germline at one of its ends, possibly a read error. J is TRBJ1-1 and V is TRBV14; D gene uncertain. The CDR3 length is 17 residues. Germline CDR1 reads SGHDN; CDR2 reads FVKESK. The CDR3 region has the DNA TGTGCCAGCAGCCAAGATGTCAGACGGAGAGGGAACACTGAAGCTTTATTT. It yields the protein CASSQDVRRRGNTEALF. Complete variable domain (other parts from reference TRBV14 and TRBJ1-1): EAGVTQFPSHSVIEKGQTVTLRCDPISGHDNLYWYRRVMGKEIKFLLHFVKESKQDESGMPNNRFLAERTGGTYSTLKVQPAELEDSGVYFCASSQDVRRRGNTEALFGQGTRLTVV.

Points on this clonotype: This sequence may be a read error, since a much larger clone differs from it by one base. The gene calls are TRBV12-3 or TRBV12-4 and TRBJ1-2; D uncertain. This CDR3 spans 14 amino acids. Here the CDR3 DNA reads TGTGCCAGCAGTTTAGCCACAGCTAAGTATGGCTACACCTTC. Its protein product is CASSLATAKYGYTF.

Concerning this clonotype: At one end the junction does not follow the germline gene, possibly because of a read error. The rearrangement uses TRBV6-2 or TRBV6-3 and TRBJ2-6; 7 bases fit TRBD1. CDR1 and CDR2 (germline): MNHEY, SVGEGT. The CDR3 spans 15 residues. Here the CDR3 reads CASSRDRAEAKVLTF. The CDR3, as DNA: TGTGCCAGCAGCCGCGACAGGGCTGAGGCCAAAGTCCTGACTTTC.

Notes on this clonotype: Here the CDR3 omits its conserved ending phenylalanine or tryptophan, so a read error is the likely source. DNA for the CDR3: TGTGCCAGCAGTACGGGACTAGCGGGAGAGGACACCGGGGAGCTGTTTTTG. It is translated as CASSTGLAGEDTGELFL. This rearrangement joins TRBV5-4 to TRBJ2-2, with TRBD2 matching over 14 bases. Germline-derived CDR1 and CDR2 are SGHNT and YYREEE (reference sequence). The J segment lost 3 bases and the V segment lost 5 bases, leaving 6 bases of the junction unmatched. The CDR3 sequence is 17 residues long.

This clonotype was seen a handful of times. The chain carries TRBV13 and TRBJ2-2; TRBD2 agrees at 13 bases. This CDR3 comprises 17 residues. Germline loops: CDR1 PRHDT, CDR2 FYEKMQ (reference sequence). The V and J ends lost 5 bases and 5 bases, in that order; junction bases with no gene match: 8. The CDR3 DNA reads as TGTGCCAGCAGCCCCTCACTAGCGGGAGGGGGTACCGGGGAGCTGTTTTTT. As protein: CASSPSLAGGGTGELFF.

The V call is TRBV28, the J call TRBJ2-7; no reliable D call. This CDR3 is built from 13 residues. The germline CDR1 and CDR2 sequences are MDHEN and SYDVKM. With 7 bases removed from V and 2 bases from J, the gap between germline ends came to 12 bases. This chain's CDR3 is CASTNRETYEQYF. The CDR3 DNA is TGTGCCAGCACTAATAGGGAAACCTACGAGCAGTACTTC.

Turning to this clonotype: At one end, the junction sequence differs from germline, possibly due to a read error. The chain uses TRBV7-9 and TRBJ2-1; weak D call: TRBD2 (5 bases). CDR3 length: 13 residues. Germline assignment: CDR1 SEHNR and CDR2 FQNEAQ (reference sequence). In DNA, the CDR3 is TGTGCCAGCAGCTTAGGAGACTACAATGAGAAGTTCTTC. Its protein product is CASSLGDYNEKFF.

The genes are TRBV7-9 and TRBJ2-7, with D maybe TRBD1 (6 bases). CDR3 length equals 15 residues. The germline V gene encodes CDR1 SEHNR and CDR2 FQNEAQ (reference sequence). V lost 6 bases to trimming and J lost 2 bases, with 17 bases between them. CDR3 residues: CASSNREQDPYEQYF. The DNA of the CDR3 is TGTGCCAGCAGTAACAGGGAACAAGACCCCTACGAGCAGTACTTC.

This clonotype came up many times. This chain uses TRBV5-4 with TRBJ2-2; D possibly corresponds to TRBD1 (5 bases). Trimming cost V 0 bases and J 3 bases, with 6 bases left between them. The CDR3 length is 14 residues. In germline, CDR1 is SGHNT, CDR2 YYREEE (reference sequence). The CDR3 sequence is CASSLVRDTGELFF. The CDR3 bases are TGTGCCAGCAGCTTGGTCAGGGACACCGGGGAGCTGTTTTTT.

This clonotype was seen a few times. The V gene is TRBV12-3 or TRBV12-4, the J gene TRBJ1-1; the match to TRBD1 covers 8 bases. The length of the CDR3 is 17 residues. The trim removed 6 bases at V and 4 bases at J, leaving 16 bases unmatched. The CDR3 sequence is CASRSGGDFVWTTEAFF. The CDR3 DNA sequence: TGTGCCAGCAGGTCAGGGGGCGACTTCGTTTGGACCACTGAAGCTTTCTTT.

This clonotype was observed at least ten times. The rearrangement links TRBV6-2 or TRBV6-3 to TRBJ1-2, with a tentative D call TRBD1 (5 bases). The CDR3 loop spans 16 amino acids. The germline V gene encodes CDR1 MNHEY and CDR2 SVGEGT. Trimming pared 2 bases from V and 0 bases from J, leaving 13 bases between. The CDR3, as DNA: TGTGCCAGCAGTTACGGGGCCGGGACTGCTAACTATGGCTACACCTTC. It specifies CASSYGAGTANYGYTF.

About this clonotype: Being one base from a much bigger clone, this may be a read error. This rearrangement joins TRBV6-1 to TRBJ2-3; 7 nucleotides line up with TRBD2. V was clipped by 0 bases and J by 7 bases; unmatched bases: 7. The CDR3 totals 15 residues. CDR1 MNHNS and CDR2 SASEGT come from the germline V gene. The CDR3: CASSEAPLARHTQYF. The CDR3 nucleotides are TGTGCCAGCAGTGAAGCGCCACTAGCGCGCCATACGCAGTATTTT.

The V gene is TRBV30, the J gene TRBJ2-5; perhaps TRBD1 as D (5 bases). Deletions cut 0 bases from V and 4 bases from J, with 12 bases between. CDR3 length: 14 amino acids. The germline V gene encodes CDR1 GTSNPN and CDR2 SVGIG (reference sequence). Here the CDR3 reads CAWSVGVKGETQYF. The CDR3, as DNA: TGTGCCTGGAGTGTAGGGGTCAAGGGAGAGACCCAGTACTTC.

This clonotype was observed at least ten times. This chain uses TRBV6-1 with TRBJ2-2; D is tentatively TRBD1 or TRBD2 (5 bases each). CDR1 MNHNS and CDR2 SASEGT come from the germline V gene. Trimming removed 4 bases at V and 2 bases at J, with 11 bases between. The CDR3 has 15 residues. The CDR3: CASSARRDNTGELFF. The CDR3 coding sequence is TGTGCCAGCAGTGCCCGACGGGACAACACCGGGGAGCTGTTTTTT.

This clonotype has more than one count but fewer than ten. This chain uses TRBV11-2 with TRBJ2-3; TRBD2 aligns across 7 bases. This CDR3 contains 14 residues. The germline V gene encodes CDR1 SGHAT and CDR2 FQNNGV. J gave up 2 bases and V 4 bases, and 3 bases lay outside the gene matches. CDR3 protein: CASSSAGVTDTQYF. The CDR3 bases are TGTGCCAGCAGCTCGGCGGGAGTCACAGATACGCAGTATTTT.

The chain recombines TRBV29-1 with TRBJ2-3; the D gene is possibly TRBD2 (7 bases). Per germline, CDR1 SQVTM and CDR2 ANQGSEA. V lost 0 bases to trimming and J lost 9 bases, with 16 bases between them. The CDR3 is made up of 14 amino acids. The CDR3 coding sequence is TGCAGCGTTGAAGACGTGGGGGGGGCAGCCACGCAGTATTTT. It encodes CSVEDVGGAATQYF.

As to this clonotype: One junction end does not reproduce the germline sequence, and a read error may be involved. The chain has TRBV11-2 and TRBJ2-4; 9 bases map to TRBD2. Looked up from germline, CDR1 is SGHAT and CDR2 is FQNNGV. The CDR3 is made up of 19 amino acids. The chain's CDR3 is CASSRTLPSGTVSNNIQYF. The CDR3, as DNA: TGTGCCAGCAGCCGCACATTGCCTAGCGGGACGGTCTCCAATAACATTCAGTACTTC.